This T cell receptor beta chain was captured by sequencing in a study of T cells after posttransplantation cyclophosphamide. For this clone: What it binds is unknown.

Measured with immunoSEQ multiplex PCR; TCRdb has only the in-frame clones, and not every one. The profile covers roughly 70,000 clones, with approximately 92% appearing a single time and about 3.1% taken by the ten largest. Study-level results: Blood and skin or GI T cell repertoires showed limited TRB overlap.

CDR1 is MRHNA, CDR2 SNTAGT, per germline. Trimming cost V 0 bases and J 0 bases, with 14 bases left between them. The CDR3 runs 17 residues. This chain connects TRBV6-4 to TRBJ1-2; D remains ambiguous. The sequence came from a woman in her twenties or thirties in good health and a related stem cell transplant donor. The material sequenced was PBMCs. CDR3 loop: CASSDSSSEESNYGYTF. Written as DNA, the CDR3 is TGTGCCAGCAGTGACTCATCGTCCGAGGAATCTAACTATGGCTACACCTTC.